Described below is a single T cell receptor (beta chain) sequence and its context. The sample belongs to a study of blood T cell repertoires in COVID-19. Study in general: The samples span acute and convalescent COVID-19 from the United States, Italy and Spain. Sample material is recorded as cDNA or gDNA derived from T cells, B-cell-depleted T cells, or PBMCs.

Sequencing was performed with immunoSEQ multiplex PCR; in TCRdb, only in-frame clones are kept and a portion is missing. Seen here are 200,000 to 250,000 clones, 90% observed once, and the top ten hold less than 15%. Individuals drawn from around 25 US areas were roughly 18 to 100 years old. Self-reported history from a screening survey and questionnaire set each donor's cohort. Material: PBMCs or T cells enriched from blood (not recorded which). The receptor was isolated from a man aged 25-40 years who had been exposed to COVID-19.

The CDR3 protein is CASSQVRGAISGNTIYF. CDR3 bases: TGCGCCAGCAGCCAAGTCCGGGGGGCCATTTCGGGAAACACCATATATTTT. The chain combines TRBV4-1 with TRBJ1-3, with D possibly TRBD1 on 6 matching bases. V shed 1 base and J shed 4 bases, with 17 bases lying between them. Germline lookup yields CDR1 MGHRA and CDR2 YSYEKL. The length of the CDR3 is 17 residues.